A single T cell receptor (beta chain) is shown here with its context. Antigen: not known. This sample was taken from a study of CD8 T cells in ankylosing spondylitis. Study results and caveats: Previous work reported some of these motif variants in the synovial fluid and blood of reactive arthritis. Reports say disease-linked clones showed up significantly more in matched ankylosing spondylitis synovial fluid. Seemingly characteristic of ankylosing spondylitis blood was a TCR beta motif consisting of roughly 8 highly homologous variants.

TCRdb re-derived calls from the 5' RACE reads in MiXCR, one entry per CDR3 protein. The sample consists of around 140,000 distinct CDR3 sequences, under 20% of them appearing once. From germline, CDR1 is ENHRY and CDR2 SYGVKD. This CDR3 contains 11 residues. The ends were cut back, 11 bases at V and 10 bases at J, with 15 bases in the middle. The sequence came from a male donor with ankylosing spondylitis. The material sequenced was blood, either unsorted or a sorted T cell fraction (not recorded which). The rearrangement joins TRBV10-3 to TRBJ2-1; D is possibly TRBD1 (6 bases). CDR3: CAVQQGDEQFF. CDR3 nucleotide sequence: TGTGCCGTCCAACAGGGTGACGAGCAGTTCTTC.